The next 24 T cell receptor beta chains were all read from a single sample in a study of radiotherapy plus CTLA-4 blockade in lung cancer. Produced via immunoSEQ multiplex PCR; TCRdb's table is partial and in-frame only. The sample holds about 68,000 clones, 70% to 80% seen once. The input for sequencing was peripheral blood, taken from a patient treated with radiotherapy plus ipilimumab. Receptor source: a human donor with non-small cell lung cancer who had a complete response to radiotherapy plus ipilimumab.

The chain carries TRBV7-9 and TRBJ1-4; no definite D call. The germline V gene has CDR1 SEHNR and CDR2 FQNEAQ (reference sequence). V shed 5 bases and J shed 13 bases, with 14 bases lying between them. The CDR3 has 12 residues. The CDR3 region has the DNA TGTGCCAGCAGCACCACCGGGCCCCGACTGTTTTTT. Translating gives CASSTTGPRLFF.

The chain recombines TRBV5-5 with TRBJ2-3; possible D gene TRBD2, 7 bases. Germline V CDR1 and CDR2: SGHKS, YYEKEE (reference sequence). The V and J ends lost 0 bases and 4 bases respectively, with 12 bases between them. This CDR3 is built from 15 residues. The chain's CDR3 is CASSLGRGAPDTQYF. Here the CDR3 DNA reads TGTGCCAGCAGCTTGGGTCGGGGGGCCCCAGATACGCAGTATTTT.

This clone was observed a few times. For the CDR3, the DNA is TGTGCCAGCTCACGACAGGGAACTGGGGCCAACGTCCTGACTTTC. The encoded protein is CASSRQGTGANVLTF. V is TRBV18 and J is TRBJ2-6, with 7 bases fitting TRBD1. The CDR3 runs to 15 residues. Germline trimming cut 4 bases from V and 2 bases from J; bases unmatched to any gene: 2. Germline V gene sequence: CDR1 KGHSH, CDR2 LQKENI.

The chain links TRBV19 to TRBJ1-2, with 9 nucleotides matching TRBD1. The trim removed 4 bases at V and 7 bases at J, leaving 4 bases unmatched. The CDR3 extends over 13 amino acids. The germline V gene encodes CDR1 LNHDA and CDR2 SQIVND (reference sequence). The CDR3 protein is CASSRTGAGGYTF. The CDR3 nucleotides read TGTGCCAGTAGTAGGACAGGGGCGGGTGGCTACACCTTC.

The chain links TRBV13 to TRBJ2-7; D uncertain. V was shortened by 4 bases and J by 2 bases, with 9 bases between the two germline ends. The CDR3 is made up of 13 amino acids. Germline assignment: CDR1 PRHDT and CDR2 FYEKMQ (reference sequence). CDR3 nucleotides: TGTGCCAGCAGCTCCGCCCAAGCCTACGAGCAGTACTTC. This sequence encodes CASSSAQAYEQYF.

The chain links TRBV16 to TRBJ1-1; D is ambiguous. CDR1 and CDR2 (germline): KGHSY, FQNENV. The CDR3 length is 13 residues. V was trimmed by 3 bases and J by 5 bases, leaving 10 bases between them. The CDR3 coding sequence is TGTGCCAGCAGCCACTCAGCGCGAACTGAAGCTTTCTTT. Translated: CASSHSARTEAFF.

The chain couples TRBV6-5 to TRBJ2-2; D gene ambiguous. This CDR3 spans 12 amino acids. Germline V lookup: CDR1 MNHEY, CDR2 SVGAGI. V was clipped by 2 bases and J by 7 bases, with 5 bases between them. CDR3 in amino acids: CASSYSVGELFF. DNA of the CDR3: TGTGCCAGCAGTTACAGCGTCGGGGAGCTGTTTTTT.

The chain recombines TRBV14 with TRBJ2-5, with D perhaps matching TRBD2 (5 bases). V dropped 0 bases and J dropped 7 bases, with 12 bases sitting between them. The CDR3 is made up of 14 amino acids. CDR1 and CDR2 from the germline V gene are SGHDN and FVKESK. The chain's CDR3 is CASSQDVQAGTQYF. DNA of the CDR3: TGTGCCAGCAGCCAAGATGTCCAGGCGGGGACCCAGTACTTC.

The table lists this clone with a count of one. The CDR3 sequence is CASSYVTYGGEQFF. The CDR3 nucleotides are TGTGCCAGCAGTTACGTCACCTACGGGGGTGAGCAGTTCTTC. V and J are TRBV6-5 and TRBJ2-1; D is possibly TRBD2 (6 bases). V dropped 2 bases and J dropped 9 bases, with 14 bases sitting between them. Germline-derived CDR1 and CDR2 are MNHEY and SVGAGI. The CDR3 totals 14 residues.

J is TRBJ2-1 and V is TRBV7-8, with TRBD2 as a possible D gene (7 bases). The germline gives CDR1 SGHVS, CDR2 FQNEAQ. Between the trimmed V and J ends, which lost 7 bases and 2 bases, there was a span of 15 bases. The CDR3 loop spans 15 amino acids. CDR3 nucleotide sequence: TGTGCCAGCACCGTAGGGGGGGCGACCTACAATGAGCAGTTCTTC. Amino acids: CASTVGGATYNEQFF.

J is TRBJ2-2 and V is TRBV4-1; TRBD1 is a possible D gene (5 bases). Trimming left V 5 bases short and J 6 bases short, with 19 bases between. From germline, CDR1 is MGHRA and CDR2 YSYEKL. CDR3 length: 16 residues. The CDR3 sequence is CASSDILGRASGELFF. The CDR3 DNA sequence: TGCGCCAGCAGCGATATTTTGGGCAGGGCCTCCGGGGAGCTGTTTTTT.

The genes are TRBV5-1 and TRBJ2-2; TRBD1 matches at 9 bases. Trimming at V came to 6 bases and at J to 3 bases, leaving 6 bases not matched to a gene. The CDR3 loop spans 15 amino acids. Germline values: CDR1 SGHRS, CDR2 YFSETQ. CDR3 protein: CASMPTGGYTGELFF. The CDR3 DNA reads TGCGCCAGCATGCCAACAGGGGGCTACACCGGGGAGCTGTTTTTT.

The CDR3 is CASSQVGREIGAQYF. CDR3 DNA: TGTGCCAGCAGCCAAGTCGGGCGGGAGATAGGGGCCCAGTACTTC. The rearrangement uses TRBV14 and TRBJ2-5; 7 bases line up with TRBD2. The V gene's germline CDR1 is SGHDN and CDR2 FVKESK. The J segment lost 9 bases and the V segment lost 1 base, leaving 11 bases of the junction unmatched. The CDR3 spans 15 residues.

This chain joins TRBV5-6 and TRBJ2-3; D may be TRBD2 (5 bases). The ends were cut back, 0 bases at V and 6 bases at J, with 8 bases in the middle. Germline V gene lookup returns CDR1 SGHDT and CDR2 YYEEEE. This CDR3 region has 13 residues. The CDR3 sequence: CASSLAQRDTQYF. In nucleotides, the CDR3 is TGTGCCAGCAGCTTGGCCCAGCGGGATACGCAGTATTTT.

The chain joins TRBV15 to TRBJ2-3; D ambiguous. In germline, CDR1 is LNHNV, CDR2 YYDKDF (reference sequence). V lost 0 bases to trimming and J lost 0 bases, with 13 bases between them. There are 17 residues in the CDR3. CDR3 nucleotide sequence: TGTGCCACCAGCAGAGAAGGCGTTCTAGTTAGCACAGATACGCAGTATTTT. Translated, it gives CATSREGVLVSTDTQYF.

The gene calls are TRBV28 and TRBJ2-7; no clear D. The germline V gene has CDR1 MDHEN and CDR2 SYDVKM. The CDR3 consists of 12 residues. V gave up 2 bases and J gave up 1 base, with 3 bases separating them. Here the CDR3 DNA reads TGTGCCAGCAGTTTAACTTCCTACGAGCAGTACTTC. It is translated as CASSLTSYEQYF.

J is TRBJ1-3 and V is TRBV10-3; D remains unclear. V dropped 9 bases and J dropped 0 bases, with 3 bases sitting between them. Looked up from germline, CDR1 is ENHRY and CDR2 is SYGVKD. The CDR3 spans 11 residues. CDR3 sequence (DNA): TGTGCCATTCACTCTGGAAACACCATATATTTT. Translated, it gives CAIHSGNTIYF.

The CDR3 loop reads CASSQVYSRTSGDTGELFF. CDR3 nucleotides: TGCGCCAGCAGCCAAGTCTATAGTAGGACTAGCGGCGACACCGGGGAGCTGTTTTTT. The V and J genes are TRBV4-1 and TRBJ2-2, with TRBD2 matching over 10 bases. Germline values: CDR1 MGHRA, CDR2 YSYEKL. The CDR3 has 19 amino acids. V shed 1 base and J 3 bases; nucleotides not matched to a gene: 11.

Notes on this clone: Relative to the germline gene, one junction end is altered; a read error may explain this. The V gene is TRBV7-7, the J gene TRBJ2-3; 7 bases are shared with TRBD1. The CDR3 sequence is 15 residues long. Looked up from germline, CDR1 is SSHAT and CDR2 is FNYEAQ (reference sequence). The CDR3 region has the DNA TGTGCTAGCAGCCGCCTAGGGGGCTTCACAGATACGCAGTATTTT. The encoded protein is CASSRLGGFTDTQYF.

This clone was seen just once. This chain uses TRBV11-2 with TRBJ2-1, with 14 bases matching TRBD2. V lost 5 bases, J lost 9 bases, and 6 bases stayed unmatched. Germline assignment: CDR1 SGHAT and CDR2 FQNNGV. The CDR3 sequence is 15 residues long. The CDR3 reads CASSRLAGGQGEQFF. The CDR3 nucleotides are TGTGCCAGCAGCCGACTAGCGGGAGGGCAGGGTGAGCAGTTCTTC. The whole variable domain, remainder taken from reference TRBV11-2 and TRBJ2-1, is EAGVAQSPRYKIIEKRQSVAFWCNPISGHATLYWYQQILGQGPKLLIQFQNNGVVDDSQLPKDRFSAERLKGVDSTLKIQPAKLEDSAVYLCASSRLAGGQGEQFFGPGTRLTVL.

The V gene is TRBV29-1, the J gene TRBJ2-7, with TRBD1 matching over 7 bases. The CDR3 is 12 residues long. CDR1 SQVTM and CDR2 ANQGSEA come from the germline V gene. The trim removed 3 bases at V and 1 base at J, leaving 0 bases unmatched. DNA of the CDR3: TGCAGCGTTGAGGACAGGTCCTACGAGCAGTACTTC. Translated, it gives CSVEDRSYEQYF.

The chain couples TRBV9 to TRBJ1-1; D uncertain. This CDR3 spans 15 amino acids. V dropped 4 bases and J dropped 0 bases, with 13 bases sitting between them. Germline-derived CDR1 and CDR2 are SGDLS and YYNGEE. Written as DNA, the CDR3 is TGTGCCAGCAGCCACCAAGATGGGATGAACACTGAAGCTTTCTTT. Its translation: CASSHQDGMNTEAFF.

The chain carries TRBV19 and TRBJ2-1, with a weak D call TRBD2 (5 bases). Germline CDR1 reads LNHDA; CDR2 reads SQIVND (reference sequence). V shed 5 bases and J shed 0 bases, with 11 bases lying between them. CDR3 size: 15 residues. The CDR3 region has the DNA TGTGCCAGTAGTGAAGGGAGAAACTCCTACAATGAGCAGTTCTTC. The encoded protein is CASSEGRNSYNEQFF.

The chain recombines TRBV29-1 with TRBJ1-3; D is uncertain. This CDR3 comprises 12 residues. CDR1 and CDR2 from the germline V gene are SQVTM and ANQGSEA. The ends were cut back, 7 bases at V and 0 bases at J, with 7 bases in the middle. The CDR3 protein is CSGRLSGNTIYF. The CDR3, as DNA: TGCAGCGGACGGCTCTCTGGAAACACCATATATTTT.